Listed below are T cell receptor beta chains from one sample, sequenced in a study of T cell changes during pregnancy in multiple sclerosis. The repertoire was sequenced with immunoSEQ multiplex PCR; TCRdb's copy has only in-frame clones and lacks some. The table has fewer than 75,000 clones, about 91% seen once. The sequences come from CD8+ T cells from peripheral blood mononuclear cells, collected before pregnancy. These receptors were collected from a female donor with multiple sclerosis, enrolled in a pregnancy study. The CDR3 runs from the conserved cysteine through the conserved F or W. The order of the fields is V gene, clone size, J gene, D gene, CDR3 DNA, CDR3 protein. D genes are given only for firm matches. The size field is filled for only some rows; it gives once, few, many or a size class.

v_call: TRBV5-8
clone_size: .
j_call: TRBJ1-1
d_call: .
cdr3_nt: TGTGCCAGCAGCTTGGCCAGGGGATCAAGTCAAAACACTGAAGCTTTCTTT
cdr3_aa: CASSLARGSSQNTEAFF

v_call: TRBV5-3
clone_size: .
j_call: TRBJ2-3
d_call: TRBD2
cdr3_nt: TGTGCCAGAAGCGGGCCTGACGGGGGGTGCTCTAGCACAGATACGCAGTATTTT
cdr3_aa: CARSGPDGGCSSTDTQYF

v_call: TRBV4-1
clone_size: .
j_call: TRBJ2-5
d_call: .
cdr3_nt: TGCGCCAGCAGCCAAGGACGCGGGGTAGAGACCCAGTACTTC
cdr3_aa: CASSQGRGVETQYF

v_call: TRBV9
clone_size: .
j_call: TRBJ1-3
d_call: .
cdr3_nt: TGTGCCAGCAGAGATGAGGTTGCAGGAAACACCATATATTTT
cdr3_aa: CASRDEVAGNTIYF

v_call: TRBV4-1
clone_size: .
j_call: TRBJ2-5
d_call: TRBD2
cdr3_nt: TGCGCCAGCAGCCAAGGATCCGGCGGGGGAGAGACCCAGTACTTC
cdr3_aa: CASSQGSGGGETQYF

v_call: TRBV2
clone_size: .
j_call: TRBJ1-4
d_call: .
cdr3_nt: TGTGCCAGCAGTCAGGGTTATGAAAAACTGTTTTTT
cdr3_aa: CASSQGYEKLFF

v_call: TRBV9
clone_size: .
j_call: TRBJ2-1
d_call: TRBD1
cdr3_nt: TGTGCCAGCAGCGCCAGGGGGAATGAGCAGTTCTTC
cdr3_aa: CASSARGNEQFF

v_call: TRBV7-3
clone_size: .
j_call: TRBJ2-3
d_call: .
cdr3_nt: TGTGCCAGCAGCTTAACGTTTCCCGTCTCAGGTCCCACAGATACGCAGTATTTT
cdr3_aa: CASSLTFPVSGPTDTQYF

v_call: TRBV5-1
clone_size: .
j_call: TRBJ1-4
d_call: TRBD1
cdr3_nt: TGCGCCAGGCGACAGGGCACTAATGAAAAACTGTTTTTT
cdr3_aa: CARRQGTNEKLFF

v_call: TRBV29-1
clone_size: .
j_call: TRBJ2-3
d_call: TRBD2
cdr3_nt: TGCAGCGTTGCGGCCCTAGCGGGGGGGCCCGATACGCAGTATTTT
cdr3_aa: CSVAALAGGPDTQYF

v_call: TRBV11-2
clone_size: .
j_call: TRBJ2-7
d_call: TRBD2
cdr3_nt: TGTGCCAGCAGCTGGGGGGGGGTAACCTACGAGCAGTACTTC
cdr3_aa: CASSWGGVTYEQYF

v_call: TRBV6-5
clone_size: .
j_call: TRBJ2-5
d_call: .
cdr3_nt: TGTGCCAGCAGTTACTCGGACAGCCTCGGTCAGGAGACCCAGTACTTC
cdr3_aa: CASSYSDSLGQETQYF

v_call: TRBV5-6
clone_size: .
j_call: TRBJ1-2
d_call: TRBD1
cdr3_nt: TGTGCCAGCAGCCCCGGGGACAGGCGGGCCCATTTCTATGGCTACACCTTC
cdr3_aa: CASSPGDRRAHFYGYTF

v_call: TRBV9
clone_size: .
j_call: TRBJ1-4
d_call: .
cdr3_nt: TGTGCCAGCAGCGTAGGATCAGGGTGGTCTGAAAAACTGTTTTTT
cdr3_aa: CASSVGSGWSEKLFF

v_call: TRBV7-2
clone_size: .
j_call: TRBJ2-3
d_call: .
cdr3_nt: TGTGCCATCGACTACAACACAGATACGCAGTATTTT
cdr3_aa: CAIDYNTDTQYF

v_call: TRBV30
clone_size: .
j_call: TRBJ2-5
d_call: TRBD1
cdr3_nt: TGTGCCTGGACTCCCGGGACAGGGGGTGGGGAGACCCAGTACTTC
cdr3_aa: CAWTPGTGGGETQYF

v_call: TRBV15
clone_size: .
j_call: TRBJ2-2
d_call: .
cdr3_nt: TGTGCCACCAGCAGAATCACTAGCACGGTCCCCGGGGAGCTGTTTTTT
cdr3_aa: CATSRITSTVPGELFF

v_call: TRBV6-6
clone_size: .
j_call: TRBJ1-5
d_call: .
cdr3_nt: TGTGCCAGCAACTACCAGGGGACTCAGCCCCAGCATTTT
cdr3_aa: CASNYQGTQPQHF

v_call: TRBV5-6
clone_size: .
j_call: TRBJ2-7
d_call: .
cdr3_nt: TGTGCCAGCAGCTTGGCGCAGGCCATGGCCGAGCAGTACTTC
cdr3_aa: CASSLAQAMAEQYF

v_call: TRBV5-4
clone_size: .
j_call: TRBJ2-1
d_call: TRBD1
cdr3_nt: TGTGCCAGCAATCAACGGGACAGGGGGTTCTATGAGCAGTTCTTC
cdr3_aa: CASNQRDRGFYEQFF

v_call: TRBV18
clone_size: .
j_call: TRBJ2-1
d_call: .
cdr3_nt: TGTGCCAGCTCACGGAAGGGGATCTACAATGAGCAGTTCTTC
cdr3_aa: CASSRKGIYNEQFF

v_call: TRBV29-1
clone_size: .
j_call: TRBJ1-1
d_call: .
cdr3_nt: TGCAGCGTTGAATCGGGAGTGGACACTGAAGCTTTCTTT
cdr3_aa: CSVESGVDTEAFF

v_call: TRBV6-6
clone_size: once
j_call: TRBJ1-1
d_call: .
cdr3_nt: TGTGCCAGCAGTTACTCGCGCACTGAAGCTTTCTTT
cdr3_aa: CASSYSRTEAFF

v_call: TRBV15
clone_size: .
j_call: TRBJ2-1
d_call: TRBD1
cdr3_nt: TGTGCCACCAAGGACAGGGGCCCCAATGAGCAGTTCTTC
cdr3_aa: CATKDRGPNEQFF

v_call: TRBV21-1
clone_size: .
j_call: TRBJ1-1
d_call: .
cdr3_nt: TGTGCCAGCAGCGCTAAGGGGGAAGTTACGACTGAAGCTTTCTTT
cdr3_aa: CASSAKGEVTTEAFF

v_call: TRBV9
clone_size: .
j_call: TRBJ2-7
d_call: TRBD2
cdr3_nt: TGTGCCAGCACTCCGAGCGGGGGGATCTCCTACGAGCAGTACTTC
cdr3_aa: CASTPSGGISYEQYF

v_call: TRBV7-3
clone_size: .
j_call: TRBJ2-7
d_call: .
cdr3_nt: TGTGCCAGCAGCTTAGGTACAGGATTCTACGAGCAGTACTTC
cdr3_aa: CASSLGTGFYEQYF

v_call: TRBV27
clone_size: .
j_call: TRBJ2-1
d_call: .
cdr3_nt: TGTGCCAGCAGTTACGGGGGGCTAGGGTTCGAGCAGTTCTTC
cdr3_aa: CASSYGGLGFEQFF

v_call: TRBV13
clone_size: .
j_call: TRBJ2-7
d_call: TRBD1
cdr3_nt: TGTGCCAGCAGCCCCGGACAGGACGCCTACGAGCAGTACTTC
cdr3_aa: CASSPGQDAYEQYF

v_call: TRBV7-8
clone_size: .
j_call: TRBJ2-3
d_call: .
cdr3_nt: TGTGCCAGCAGCTTCCCATCCGGTACGCAGTATTTT
cdr3_aa: CASSFPSGTQYF

v_call: TRBV29-1
clone_size: .
j_call: TRBJ2-7
d_call: TRBD1
cdr3_nt: TGCAGCGTCCCAAGGACAGGGGGCGATTATGGGCAGTACTTC
cdr3_aa: CSVPRTGGDYGQYF

v_call: TRBV11-2
clone_size: .
j_call: TRBJ2-7
d_call: TRBD1
cdr3_nt: TGTGCCAGCAGCCAAATGACAGGGGAGGTCACCTACGAGCAGTACTTC
cdr3_aa: CASSQMTGEVTYEQYF

v_call: TRBV5-1
clone_size: .
j_call: TRBJ2-2
d_call: .
cdr3_nt: TGCGCCAGCAGGGACACCGTAGGGACAACGAACACCGGGGAGCTGTTTTTT
cdr3_aa: CASRDTVGTTNTGELFF

v_call: TRBV5-5
clone_size: .
j_call: TRBJ2-7
d_call: TRBD2
cdr3_nt: TGTGCCAGCAGCTTGGTCGTAGCGGGGGGTTACGAGCAGTACTTC
cdr3_aa: CASSLVVAGGYEQYF

v_call: TRBV15
clone_size: .
j_call: TRBJ2-6
d_call: .
cdr3_nt: TGTGCCACCAGCAGAGGCAGGGGTTCTGGGGCCAACGTCCTGACTTTC
cdr3_aa: CATSRGRGSGANVLTF

v_call: TRBV11-2
clone_size: .
j_call: TRBJ2-3
d_call: TRBD2
cdr3_nt: TGTGCCAGCAGCCCTACTAGCGAATCTAGCACAGATACGCAGTATTTT
cdr3_aa: CASSPTSESSTDTQYF

v_call: TRBV5-1
clone_size: .
j_call: TRBJ1-2
d_call: .
cdr3_nt: TGCGCCAGCAGCTCCTCAGGGTATGAGTTATATAGCTATGGCTACACCTTC
cdr3_aa: CASSSSGYELYSYGYTF

v_call: TRBV9
clone_size: .
j_call: TRBJ2-3
d_call: .
cdr3_nt: TGTGCCAGCAGCGTGGGGGCAGGCCGCCGTAGCACAGATACGCAGTATTTT
cdr3_aa: CASSVGAGRRSTDTQYF

v_call: TRBV11-2
clone_size: few
j_call: TRBJ1-1
d_call: .
cdr3_nt: TGTGCCAGCAGGACGGGGGGGAGCACTGAAGCTTTCTTT
cdr3_aa: CASRTGGSTEAFF

v_call: TRBV19
clone_size: .
j_call: TRBJ2-7
d_call: .
cdr3_nt: TGTGCCAGTAGCCCGGGACACGGTCCCTACGAGCAGTACTTC
cdr3_aa: CASSPGHGPYEQYF

v_call: TRBV9
clone_size: .
j_call: TRBJ1-1
d_call: TRBD1
cdr3_nt: TGTGCCAGCAGCGCCCCGGGGGGGGACAGGGGGCCCGAAGCTTTCTTT
cdr3_aa: CASSAPGGDRGPEAFF

v_call: TRBV9
clone_size: .
j_call: TRBJ1-1
d_call: TRBD1
cdr3_nt: TGTGCCAGCAGCGGTAATGTCCTAAAGACAGGGCTGAACACTGAAGCTTTCTTT
cdr3_aa: CASSGNVLKTGLNTEAFF

v_call: TRBV11-2
clone_size: once
j_call: TRBJ2-7
d_call: TRBD1
cdr3_nt: TGTGCCAGCAGCCACACCGGGACAGGGGGCTACGAGCAGTACTTC
cdr3_aa: CASSHTGTGGYEQYF